Each of the 6 T cell receptor beta chains below was sequenced from the same sample in a study of spatial heterogeneity in lung cancer. Specified time point: sample taken at primary tumor resection. A single record per CDR3 protein comes from TCRdb applying MiXCR to the 5' RACE reads. The table shows about 38,000 distinct CDR3 sequences, with approximately 5.2% occurring only once. Sequencing used PBMCs, obtained at surgery. The receptors derive from a female donor with early-stage non-small cell lung cancer.

This clonotype was seen at least ten times. This chain connects TRBV2 to TRBJ2-1; 9 positions agree with TRBD1. Germline V gives CDR1 SNHLY, CDR2 FYNNEI. V shed 5 bases, J shed 4 bases, and the junction held 6 bases outside the gene matches. The CDR3 totals 15 residues. CDR3 in amino acids: CASSPRDRVYNEQFF. The DNA of the CDR3 is TGTGCCAGCAGTCCCCGGGACAGGGTTTACAATGAGCAGTTCTTC.

This clonotype was seen ten or more times. The chain couples TRBV7-3 to TRBJ2-6, with no clear D. The germline V and J ends were trimmed by 6 bases and 6 bases, with 9 bases remaining between them. CDR3 length: 13 residues. CDR1 SGHTA and CDR2 FQGTGA come from the germline V gene. The CDR3 DNA is TGTGCCAGCAGTCCGGCGGTGGCCAACGTCCTGACTTTC. The encoded protein is CASSPAVANVLTF.

The sample holds many counts of this clonotype. DNA for the CDR3: TGTGCCAGCAGCTTGGACAGGGGGCTCAGATCGCCTGAAGCTTTCTTT. Encoded protein: CASSLDRGLRSPEAFF. The genes are TRBV7-2 and TRBJ1-1; TRBD1 matches at 11 bases. CDR1 is SGHTA, CDR2 FQGNSA, per germline. CDR3 length: 16 residues. The trim removed 3 bases at V and 6 bases at J, leaving 9 bases unmatched. Based on the CDR3 plus reference TRBV7-2 and TRBJ1-1, the full variable domain is GAGVSQSPSNKVTEKGKDVELRCDPISGHTALYWYRQSLGQGLEFLIYFQGNSAPDKSGLPSDRFSAERTGGSVSTLTIQRTQQEDSAVYLCASSLDRGLRSPEAFFGQGTRLTVV.

This clonotype was observed at least ten times. V gene TRBV28 combines with J gene TRBJ1-4; possible D gene TRBD1, 6 bases. Trimming took off 6 bases at V and 10 bases at J, with 18 bases between the two ends. Germline V gene sequence: CDR1 MDHEN, CDR2 SYDVKM. CDR3 length: 14 amino acids. CDR3 sequence (DNA): TGTGCCAGCAGGAAACAGGGAGGGTTTGCAAAACTGTTTTTT. It specifies CASRKQGGFAKLFF.

This clonotype came up many times. The chain carries TRBV30 and TRBJ1-2; 10 bases line up with TRBD1. Germline CDR1 GTSNPN, CDR2 SVGIG (reference sequence). V was pared by 5 bases and J by 7 bases, with 7 bases of the junction left unmatched. The CDR3 consists of 13 residues. CDR3 sequence: CAWAGTGASGYTF. The DNA of the CDR3 is TGTGCCTGGGCCGGGACAGGGGCATCTGGCTACACCTTC.

The rearrangement links TRBV3-1 to TRBJ2-3; D not resolved. CDR1 LGHDT and CDR2 YNNKEL come from the germline V gene (reference sequence). This CDR3 has 12 residues. V lost 7 bases and J 1 base, leaving 6 bases between the germline ends. As DNA, the CDR3 is TGTGCCAGCAAATTAGGCACAGATACGCAGTATTTT. It yields the protein CASKLGTDTQYF.